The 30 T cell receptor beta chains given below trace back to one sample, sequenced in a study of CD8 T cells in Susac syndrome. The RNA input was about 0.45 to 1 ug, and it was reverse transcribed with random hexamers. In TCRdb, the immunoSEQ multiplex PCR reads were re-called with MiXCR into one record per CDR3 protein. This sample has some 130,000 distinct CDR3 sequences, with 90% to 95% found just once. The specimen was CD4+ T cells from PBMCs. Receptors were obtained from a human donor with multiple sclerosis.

The CDR3 DNA follows: TGCGCCAGCAGCTTGGAACTAGCGGGAAACGAGCAGTACTTC. This codes for CASSLELAGNEQYF. The V gene is TRBV5-1, the J gene TRBJ2-7; 10 nucleotides align to TRBD2. The CDR3 totals 14 residues. Looked up from germline, CDR1 is SGHRS and CDR2 is YFSETQ. Trimming cost V 0 bases and J 5 bases; bases outside gene matches: 2.

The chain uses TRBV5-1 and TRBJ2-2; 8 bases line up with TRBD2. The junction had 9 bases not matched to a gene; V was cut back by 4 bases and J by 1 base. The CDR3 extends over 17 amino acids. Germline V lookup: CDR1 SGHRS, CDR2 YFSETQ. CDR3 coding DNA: TGCGCCAGCAGCGCCGAGGGGCTAGCGGGGAACACCGGGGAGCTGTTTTTT. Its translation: CASSAEGLAGNTGELFF.

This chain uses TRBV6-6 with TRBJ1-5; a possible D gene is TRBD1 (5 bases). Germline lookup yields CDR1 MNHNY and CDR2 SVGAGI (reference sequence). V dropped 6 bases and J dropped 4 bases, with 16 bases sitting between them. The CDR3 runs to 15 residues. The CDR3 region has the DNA TGTGCCAGCAGCCGTTCGACAGTTCTAAATCAGCCCCAGCATTTT. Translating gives CASSRSTVLNQPQHF.

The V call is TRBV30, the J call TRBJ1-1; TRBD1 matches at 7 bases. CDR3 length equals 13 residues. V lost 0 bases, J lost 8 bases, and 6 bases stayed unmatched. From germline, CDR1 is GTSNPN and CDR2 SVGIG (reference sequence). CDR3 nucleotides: TGTGCCTGGAGTGTACGGGGGACAGTCGAAGCTTTCTTT. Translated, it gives CAWSVRGTVEAFF. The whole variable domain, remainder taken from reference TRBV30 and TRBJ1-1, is SQTIHQWPATLVQPVGSPLSLECTVEGTSNPNLYWYRQAAGRGLQLLFYSVGIGQISSEVPQNLSASRPQDRQFILSSKKLLLSDSGFYLCAWSVRGTVEAFFGQGTRLTVV.

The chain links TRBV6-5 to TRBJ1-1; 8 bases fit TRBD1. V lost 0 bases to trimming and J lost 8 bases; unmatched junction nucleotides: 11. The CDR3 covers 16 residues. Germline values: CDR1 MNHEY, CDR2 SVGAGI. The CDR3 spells CASSYSGPGQGFEAFF. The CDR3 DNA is TGTGCCAGCAGTTACTCTGGTCCCGGACAGGGTTTCGAAGCTTTCTTT.

The CDR3 DNA reads as TGCAGTGCCCGGGACTTCAATCAGCCCCAGCATTTT. Its protein is CSARDFNQPQHF. The V gene is TRBV20-1, the J gene TRBJ1-5, with TRBD1 as a possible D gene (5 bases). The CDR3 is 12 residues long. The V end lost 6 bases, the J end lost 3 bases, and 9 bases lay between the germline ends. In germline, CDR1 is DFQATT, CDR2 SNEGSKA (reference sequence).

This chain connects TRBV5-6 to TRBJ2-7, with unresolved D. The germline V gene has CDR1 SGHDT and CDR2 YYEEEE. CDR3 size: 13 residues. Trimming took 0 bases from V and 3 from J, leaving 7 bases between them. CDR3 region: CASSLVGFYEQYF. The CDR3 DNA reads TGTGCCAGCAGCTTGGTTGGATTCTACGAGCAGTACTTC. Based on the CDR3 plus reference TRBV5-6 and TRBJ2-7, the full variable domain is DAGVTQSPTHLIKTRGQQVTLRCSPKSGHDTVSWYQQALGQGPQFIFQYYEEEERQRGNFPDRFSGHQFPNYSSELNVNALLLGDSALYLCASSLVGFYEQYFGPGTRLTVT.

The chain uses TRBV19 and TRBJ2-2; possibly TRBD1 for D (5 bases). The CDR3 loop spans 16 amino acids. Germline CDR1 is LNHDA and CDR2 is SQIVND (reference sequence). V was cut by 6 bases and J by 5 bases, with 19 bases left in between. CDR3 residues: CASSTLQGGMTGELFF. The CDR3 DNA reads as TGTGCCAGTAGCACCCTGCAGGGTGGTATGACCGGGGAGCTGTTTTTT. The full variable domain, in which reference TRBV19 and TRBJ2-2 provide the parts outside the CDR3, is DGGITQSPKYLFRKEGQNVTLSCEQNLNHDAMYWYRQDPGQGLRLIYYSQIVNDFQKGDIAEGYSVSREKKESFPLTVTSAQKNPTAFYLCASSTLQGGMTGELFFGEGSRLTVL.

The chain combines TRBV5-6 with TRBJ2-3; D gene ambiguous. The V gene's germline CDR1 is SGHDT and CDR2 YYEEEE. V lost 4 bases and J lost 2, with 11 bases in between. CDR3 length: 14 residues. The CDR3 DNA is TGTGCCAGCAGCCCCGTCCTGCTCACAGATACGCAGTATTTT. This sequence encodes CASSPVLLTDTQYF.

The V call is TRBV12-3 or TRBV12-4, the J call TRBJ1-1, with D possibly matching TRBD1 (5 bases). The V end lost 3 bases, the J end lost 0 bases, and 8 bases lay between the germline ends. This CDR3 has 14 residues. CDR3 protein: CASSLNRLNTEAFF. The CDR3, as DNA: TGTGCCAGCAGTTTGAACAGGCTGAACACTGAAGCTTTCTTT.

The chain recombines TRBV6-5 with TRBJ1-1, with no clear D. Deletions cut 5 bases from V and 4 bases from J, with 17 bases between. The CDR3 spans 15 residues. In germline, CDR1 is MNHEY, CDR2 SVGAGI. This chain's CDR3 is CASSLSLTPGTEAFF. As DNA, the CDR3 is TGTGCCAGCAGTCTCAGCCTAACGCCGGGCACTGAAGCTTTCTTT.

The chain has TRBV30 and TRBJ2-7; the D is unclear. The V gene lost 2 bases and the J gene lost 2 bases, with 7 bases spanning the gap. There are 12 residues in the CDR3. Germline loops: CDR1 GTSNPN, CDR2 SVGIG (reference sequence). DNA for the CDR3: TGTGCCTGGAGTACCGGTCCCTACGAGCAGTACTTC. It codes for CAWSTGPYEQYF.

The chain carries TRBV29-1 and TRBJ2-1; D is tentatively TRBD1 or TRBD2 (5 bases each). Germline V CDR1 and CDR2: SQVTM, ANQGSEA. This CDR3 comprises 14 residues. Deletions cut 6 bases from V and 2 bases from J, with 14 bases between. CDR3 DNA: TGCAGCGTCAGGGAGCAGGTGCCCTACAATGAGCAGTTCTTC. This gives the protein CSVREQVPYNEQFF.

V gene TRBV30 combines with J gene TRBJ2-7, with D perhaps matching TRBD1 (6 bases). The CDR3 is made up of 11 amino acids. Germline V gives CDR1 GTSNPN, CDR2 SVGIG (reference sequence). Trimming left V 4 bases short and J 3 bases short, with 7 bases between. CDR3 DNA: TGTGCCTGGAAGGACAGCTACGAGCAGTACTTC. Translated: CAWKDSYEQYF.

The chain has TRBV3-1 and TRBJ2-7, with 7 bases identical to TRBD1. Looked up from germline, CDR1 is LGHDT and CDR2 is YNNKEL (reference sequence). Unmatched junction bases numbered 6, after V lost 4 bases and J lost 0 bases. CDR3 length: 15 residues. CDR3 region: CASSPGQPISYEQYF. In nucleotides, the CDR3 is TGTGCCAGCAGCCCGGGACAGCCGATCTCCTACGAGCAGTACTTC.

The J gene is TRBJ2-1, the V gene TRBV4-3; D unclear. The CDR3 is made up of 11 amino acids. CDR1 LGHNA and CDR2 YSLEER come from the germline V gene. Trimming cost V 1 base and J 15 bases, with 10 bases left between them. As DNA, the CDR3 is TGCGCCAGCAGCCAAGGTGGCATGGCGTTCTTC. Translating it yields CASSQGGMAFF.

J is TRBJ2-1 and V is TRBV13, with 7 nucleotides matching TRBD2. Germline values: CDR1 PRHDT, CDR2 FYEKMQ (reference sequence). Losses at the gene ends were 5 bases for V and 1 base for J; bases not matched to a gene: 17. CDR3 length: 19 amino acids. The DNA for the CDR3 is TGTGCCAGCAGCAAGGGACGTAGGTTAAGGGGAGGGTCCTACAATGAGCAGTTCTTC. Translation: CASSKGRRLRGGSYNEQFF.

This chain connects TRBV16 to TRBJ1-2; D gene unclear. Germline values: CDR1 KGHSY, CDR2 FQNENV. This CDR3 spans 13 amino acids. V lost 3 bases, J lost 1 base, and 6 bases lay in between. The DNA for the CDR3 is TGTGCCAGCAGCCACCGGAATAACTATGGCTACACCTTC. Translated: CASSHRNNYGYTF.

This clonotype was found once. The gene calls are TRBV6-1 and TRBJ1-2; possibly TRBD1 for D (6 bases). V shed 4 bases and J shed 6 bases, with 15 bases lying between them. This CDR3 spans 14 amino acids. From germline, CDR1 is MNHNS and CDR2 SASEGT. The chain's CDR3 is CASSARQAGHGYTF. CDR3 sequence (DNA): TGTGCCAGCAGTGCCCGACAGGCTGGGCATGGCTACACCTTC.

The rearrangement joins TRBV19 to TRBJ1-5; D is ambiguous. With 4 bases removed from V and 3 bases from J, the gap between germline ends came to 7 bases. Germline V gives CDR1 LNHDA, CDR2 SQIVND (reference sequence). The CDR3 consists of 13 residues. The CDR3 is CASSTQYNQPQHF. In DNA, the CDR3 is TGTGCCAGTAGTACCCAGTACAATCAGCCCCAGCATTTT.

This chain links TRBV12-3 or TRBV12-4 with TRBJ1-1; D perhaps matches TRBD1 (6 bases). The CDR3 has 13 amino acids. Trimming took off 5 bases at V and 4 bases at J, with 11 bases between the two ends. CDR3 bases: TGTGCCAGCAGTGTCAACAGGGCCACTGAAGCTTTCTTT. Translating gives CASSVNRATEAFF.

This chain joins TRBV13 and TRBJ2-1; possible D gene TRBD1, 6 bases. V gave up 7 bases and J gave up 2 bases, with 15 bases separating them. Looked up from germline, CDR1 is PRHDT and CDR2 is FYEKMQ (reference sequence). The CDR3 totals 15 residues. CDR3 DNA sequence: TGTGCCAGCACCCAAGGCAGGGGCCCCTACAATGAGCAGTTCTTC. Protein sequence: CASTQGRGPYNEQFF. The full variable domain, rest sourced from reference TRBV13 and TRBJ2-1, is AAGVIQSPRHLIKEKRETATLKCYPIPRHDTVYWYQQGPGQDPQFLISFYEKMQSDKGSIPDRFSAQQFSDYHSELNMSSLELGDSALYFCASTQGRGPYNEQFFGPGTRLTVL.

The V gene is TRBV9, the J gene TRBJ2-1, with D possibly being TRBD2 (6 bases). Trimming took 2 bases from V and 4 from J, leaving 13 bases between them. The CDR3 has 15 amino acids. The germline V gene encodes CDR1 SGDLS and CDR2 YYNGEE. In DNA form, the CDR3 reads TGTGCCAGCAGCGTGGACGGGGGAGATTACAATGAGCAGTTCTTC. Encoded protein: CASSVDGGDYNEQFF.

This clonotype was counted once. The CDR3 loop is CASSEGGARGSGSYTF. The DNA of the CDR3 is TGTGCCAGCAGTGAAGGTGGGGCCAGGGGAAGCGGGAGCTACACCTTC. This chain uses TRBV25-1 with TRBJ1-2; D is perhaps TRBD1 (6 bases). Germline V CDR1 and CDR2: MGHDK, SYGVNS. V lost 2 bases to trimming and J lost 9 bases, with 22 bases between them. The CDR3 runs to 16 residues.

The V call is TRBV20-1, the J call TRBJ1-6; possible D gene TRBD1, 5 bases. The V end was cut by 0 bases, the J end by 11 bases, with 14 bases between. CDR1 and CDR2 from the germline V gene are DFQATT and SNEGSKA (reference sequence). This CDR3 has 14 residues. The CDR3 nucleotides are TGCAGTGCTAGAGACCCCCGAACAGGAGCACCCCTCCACTTT. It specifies CSARDPRTGAPLHF.

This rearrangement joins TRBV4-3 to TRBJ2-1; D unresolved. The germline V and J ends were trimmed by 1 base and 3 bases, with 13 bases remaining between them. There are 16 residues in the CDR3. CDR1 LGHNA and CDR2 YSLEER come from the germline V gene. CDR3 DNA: TGCGCCAGCAGCCAAGTGTGGGTCCGTTTCTACAATGAGCAGTTCTTC. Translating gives CASSQVWVRFYNEQFF.

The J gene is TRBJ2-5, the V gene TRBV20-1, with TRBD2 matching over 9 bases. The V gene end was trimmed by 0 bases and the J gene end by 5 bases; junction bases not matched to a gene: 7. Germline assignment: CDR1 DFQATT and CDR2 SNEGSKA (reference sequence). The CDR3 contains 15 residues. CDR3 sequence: CSARDSAGGRETQYF. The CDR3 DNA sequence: TGCAGTGCTAGAGATTCGGCGGGAGGGCGTGAGACCCAGTACTTC.

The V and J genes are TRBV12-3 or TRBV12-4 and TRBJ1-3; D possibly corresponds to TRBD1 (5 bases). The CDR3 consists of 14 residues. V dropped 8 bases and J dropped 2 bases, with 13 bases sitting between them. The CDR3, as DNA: TGTGCCAGCCAGCTTGGGGCCGCTGGAAACACCATATATTTT. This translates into CASQLGAAGNTIYF.

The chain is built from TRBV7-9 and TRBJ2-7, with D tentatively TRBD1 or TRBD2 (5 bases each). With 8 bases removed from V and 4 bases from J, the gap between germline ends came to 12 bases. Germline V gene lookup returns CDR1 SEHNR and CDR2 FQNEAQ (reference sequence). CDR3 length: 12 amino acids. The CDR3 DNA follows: TGTGCCAGCGGGGGTGTCCTATACGAGCAGTACTTC. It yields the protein CASGGVLYEQYF.

The CDR3: CASSQVGGRMGTTNEKLFF. The CDR3 nucleotides read TGCGCCAGCAGCCAAGTTGGGGGGAGGATGGGAACAACTAATGAAAAACTGTTTTTT. The chain employs TRBV4-3 and TRBJ1-4; D might be TRBD1 (5 bases). The CDR3 totals 19 residues. Germline lookup yields CDR1 LGHNA and CDR2 YSLEER. V was trimmed by 1 base and J by 0 bases, leaving 18 bases between them.